This T cell receptor beta chain was captured by sequencing in a study of metastatic and nonmetastatic thyroid tumors. On the study more broadly: Across peripheral blood and tumor or nodule tissue samples taken from malignant and benign thyroid patients, the repertoires were compared with one another.

In this sample, this clone turned up a few times. Its target is not known. Authors' analysis steps: The distant-metastasis classifier for papillary thyroid cancer was built from CDR3 differences across clinicopathological groups. TCRdb redid the clone calls on the PCR reads using MiXCR. TCRdb's processing, not the authors' own work, is the source of the V and J calls. The data show around 23,000 clones, around 20% seen once. Study-wide results and caveats: As reported, TCR beta diversity in blood and tumor was significantly higher in malignant thyroid tumors than in benign nodules.

Every patient was untreated before thyroid surgery. V was clipped by 5 bases and J by 1 base, with 18 bases between them. This CDR3 is 16 amino acids long. Germline CDR1 is SGHAT and CDR2 is FQNNGV. Sequencing was carried out using blood. This TCR came from a female donor with papillary thyroid cancer or a benign thyroid nodule (not recorded which). Some clones in this sample may be carry-over from other donors' samples. The V gene is TRBV11-2, the J gene TRBJ2-7; D is perhaps TRBD2 (7 bases). CDR3 DNA sequence: TGTGCCAGCAGCCAATGGCGGGGGCAGGGGTCCTACGAGCAGTACTTC. It specifies CASSQWRGQGSYEQYF.